Listed here is a single T cell receptor (beta chain). Method: immunoSEQ multiplex PCR; TCRdb's copy keeps in-frame clones and lacks some. The sample has roughly 10,000 clones; approximately 85% are singletons. This sample stems from a study of tumor T cells in aggressive B-cell lymphoma. V lost 0 bases, J lost 6 bases, and 9 bases lay in between. In germline, CDR1 is GTSNPN, CDR2 SVGIG (reference sequence). The CDR3 is made up of 13 amino acids. The chain employs TRBV30 and TRBJ2-1; D remains unclear. Specimen: tumor tissue. This receptor was taken from an adult with diffuse large B cell lymphoma. The CDR3 DNA is TGTGCCTGGAGTGTACAAAGCGCCAATGAGCAGTTCTTC. Translating gives CAWSVQSANEQFF.